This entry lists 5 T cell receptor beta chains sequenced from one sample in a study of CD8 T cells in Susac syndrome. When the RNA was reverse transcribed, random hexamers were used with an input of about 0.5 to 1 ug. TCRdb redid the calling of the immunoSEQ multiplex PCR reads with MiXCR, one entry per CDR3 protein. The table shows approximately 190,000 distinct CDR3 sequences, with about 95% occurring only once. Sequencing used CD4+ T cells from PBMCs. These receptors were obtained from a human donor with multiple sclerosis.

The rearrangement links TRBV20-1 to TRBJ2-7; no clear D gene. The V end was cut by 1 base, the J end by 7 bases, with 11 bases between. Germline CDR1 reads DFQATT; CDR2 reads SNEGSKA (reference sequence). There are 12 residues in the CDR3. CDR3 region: CSARGLHGEQYF. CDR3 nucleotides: TGCAGTGCTAGAGGACTCCACGGGGAGCAGTACTTC.

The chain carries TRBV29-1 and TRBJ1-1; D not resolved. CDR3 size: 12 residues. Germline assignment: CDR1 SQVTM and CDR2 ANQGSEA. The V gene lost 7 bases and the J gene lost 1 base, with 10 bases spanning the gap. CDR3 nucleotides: TGCAGCGCCGGCTGGCAGAACACTGAAGCTTTCTTT. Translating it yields CSAGWQNTEAFF. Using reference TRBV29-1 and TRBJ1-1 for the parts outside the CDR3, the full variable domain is SAVISQKPSRDICQRGTSLTIQCQVDSQVTMMFWYRQQPGQSLTLIATANQGSEATYESGFVIDKFPISRPNLTFSTLTVSNMSPEDSSIYLCSAGWQNTEAFFGQGTRLTVV.

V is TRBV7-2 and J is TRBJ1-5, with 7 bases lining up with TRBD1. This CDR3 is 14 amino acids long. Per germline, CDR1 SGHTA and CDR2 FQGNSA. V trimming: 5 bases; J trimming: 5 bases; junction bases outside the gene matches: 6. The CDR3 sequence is CASSLQGSDQPQHF. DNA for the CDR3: TGTGCCAGCAGCCTACAGGGGTCTGATCAGCCCCAGCATTTT. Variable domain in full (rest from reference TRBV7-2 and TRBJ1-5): GAGVSQSPSNKVTEKGKDVELRCDPISGHTALYWYRQSLGQGLEFLIYFQGNSAPDKSGLPSDRFSAERTGGSVSTLTIQRTQQEDSAVYLCASSLQGSDQPQHFGDGTRLSIL.

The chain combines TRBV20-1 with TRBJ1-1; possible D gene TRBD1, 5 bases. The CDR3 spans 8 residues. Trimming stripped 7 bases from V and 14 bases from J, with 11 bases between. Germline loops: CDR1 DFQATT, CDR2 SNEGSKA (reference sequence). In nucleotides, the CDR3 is TGCAGTGTTTCACGGGGGTTCTTT. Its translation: CSVSRGFF.

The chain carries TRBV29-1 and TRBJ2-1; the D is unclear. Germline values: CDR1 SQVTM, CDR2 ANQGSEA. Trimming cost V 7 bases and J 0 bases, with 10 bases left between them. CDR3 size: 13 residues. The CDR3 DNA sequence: TGCAGCGCCTCCATTAGCTCCTACAATGAGCAGTTCTTC. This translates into CSASISSYNEQFF.